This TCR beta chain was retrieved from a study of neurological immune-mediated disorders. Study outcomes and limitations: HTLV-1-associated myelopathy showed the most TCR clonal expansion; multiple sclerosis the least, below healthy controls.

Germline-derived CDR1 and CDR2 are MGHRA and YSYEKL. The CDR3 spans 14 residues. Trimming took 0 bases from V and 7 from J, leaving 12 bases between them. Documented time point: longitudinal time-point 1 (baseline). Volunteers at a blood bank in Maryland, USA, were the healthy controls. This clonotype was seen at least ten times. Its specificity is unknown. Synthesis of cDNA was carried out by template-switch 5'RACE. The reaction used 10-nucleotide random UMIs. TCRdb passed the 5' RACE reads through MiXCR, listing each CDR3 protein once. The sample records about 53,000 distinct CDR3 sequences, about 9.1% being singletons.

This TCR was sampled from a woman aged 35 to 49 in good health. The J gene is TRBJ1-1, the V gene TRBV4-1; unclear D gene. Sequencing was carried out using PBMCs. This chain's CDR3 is CASSQDVAGLEAFF. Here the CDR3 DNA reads TGCGCCAGCAGCCAAGATGTCGCAGGCCTTGAAGCTTTCTTT.